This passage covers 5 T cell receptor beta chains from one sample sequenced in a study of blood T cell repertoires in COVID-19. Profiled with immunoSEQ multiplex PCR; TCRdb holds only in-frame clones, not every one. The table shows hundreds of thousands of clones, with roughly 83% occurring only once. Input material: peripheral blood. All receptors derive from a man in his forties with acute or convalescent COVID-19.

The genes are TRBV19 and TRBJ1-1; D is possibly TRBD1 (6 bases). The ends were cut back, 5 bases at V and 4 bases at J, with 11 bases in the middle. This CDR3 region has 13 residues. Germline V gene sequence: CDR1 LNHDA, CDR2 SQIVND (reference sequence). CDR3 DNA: TGTGCCAGTAGTTGGGGAGGGGGCACTGAAGCTTTCTTT. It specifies CASSWGGGTEAFF.

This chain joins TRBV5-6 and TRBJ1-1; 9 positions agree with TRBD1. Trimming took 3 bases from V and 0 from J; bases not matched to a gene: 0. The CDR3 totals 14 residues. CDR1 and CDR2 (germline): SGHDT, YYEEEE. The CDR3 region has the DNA TGTGCCAGCAGCTGGGACAGGGTGAACACTGAAGCTTTCTTT. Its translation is CASSWDRVNTEAFF.

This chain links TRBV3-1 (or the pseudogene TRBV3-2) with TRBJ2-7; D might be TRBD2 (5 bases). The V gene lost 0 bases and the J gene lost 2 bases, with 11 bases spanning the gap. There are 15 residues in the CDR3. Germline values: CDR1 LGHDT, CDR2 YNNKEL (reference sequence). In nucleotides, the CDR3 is TGTGCCAGCAGCCAAGATACGAGCGGAGCCTACGAGCAGTACTTC. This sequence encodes CASSQDTSGAYEQYF.

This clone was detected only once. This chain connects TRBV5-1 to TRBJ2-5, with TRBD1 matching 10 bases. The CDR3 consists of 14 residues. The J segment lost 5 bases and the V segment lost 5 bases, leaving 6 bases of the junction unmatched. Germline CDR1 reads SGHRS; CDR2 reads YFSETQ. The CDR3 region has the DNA TGCGCCAGCAGAACGACAGGGGGCGTGGAGACCCAGTACTTC. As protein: CASRTTGGVETQYF.

The CDR3 is CASSQDWDLGAFF. CDR3 bases: TGTGCCAGCAGCCAAGATTGGGACTTGGGAGCTTTCTTT. The chain combines TRBV14 with TRBJ1-1, with D maybe TRBD1 (5 bases). CDR1 and CDR2 from the germline V gene are SGHDN and FVKESK. The CDR3 covers 13 residues. With 0 bases removed from V and 10 bases from J, the gap between germline ends came to 12 bases.